This T cell receptor (beta chain) was observed in a study of Graves' ophthalmopathy and Graves' hyperthyroidism. At least ten counts were recorded for this clonotype. RNA transcripts yielded amplified TCR beta CDR3 regions. The authors performed first-round RT-PCR with HTBI primers and then a second-round multiplex PCR. Each CDR3 protein gets one entry after TCRdb re-called the multiplex PCR reads with MiXCR. Of a few hundred thousand distinct CDR3 sequences in the sample, just under 40% were seen once. Trimming cost V 6 bases and J 1 base, with 15 bases left between them. The CDR3 consists of 15 residues. CDR1 is MDHEN and CDR2 is SYDVKM in the germline V gene.

The chain has TRBV28 and TRBJ1-1; tentative D call: TRBD1 (5 bases). This TCR derives from an adult man with Graves' hyperthyroidism. Input material: peripheral blood or thyroid tissue (not recorded which). The CDR3 DNA follows: TGTGCCAGCAGCCCCAGAAGGACACCGAACACTGAAGCTTTCTTT. The encoded protein is CASSPRRTPNTEAFF.